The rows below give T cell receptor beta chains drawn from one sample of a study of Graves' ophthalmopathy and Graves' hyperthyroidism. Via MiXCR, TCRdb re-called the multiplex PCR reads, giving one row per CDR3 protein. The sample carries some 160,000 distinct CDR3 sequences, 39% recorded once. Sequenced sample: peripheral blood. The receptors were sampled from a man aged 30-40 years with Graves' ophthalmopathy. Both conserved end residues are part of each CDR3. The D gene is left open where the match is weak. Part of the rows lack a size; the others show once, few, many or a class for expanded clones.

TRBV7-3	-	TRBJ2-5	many	TGTGCCAGCAGCTTAATGGGGGGAGAGACCCAGTACTTC	CASSLMGGETQYF
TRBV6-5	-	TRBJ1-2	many	TGTGCCAGCACCCCCGAGGCGGGCTACACCTTC	CASTPEAGYTF
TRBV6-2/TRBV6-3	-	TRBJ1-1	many	TGTGCCAGCAGTTACTCGAAGGTTGTGGGGGGGAACACTGAAGCTTTCTTT	CASSYSKVVGGNTEAFF
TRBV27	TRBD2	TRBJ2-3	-	TGTGCCAGCAGTATTACTAGCGCTGGCACAGATACGCAGTATTTT	CASSITSAGTDTQYF
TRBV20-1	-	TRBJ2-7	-	TGCAGTGCTAGATTGGGGTACGAGCAGTACTTC	CSARLGYEQYF
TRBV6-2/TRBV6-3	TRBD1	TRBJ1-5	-	TGTGCCAGCAGGCCAAACAGGGGAGGGCCCCAGCATTTT	CASRPNRGGPQHF
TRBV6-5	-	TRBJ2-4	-	TGTGCCAGCAGTTACGGGTGGGTAGGGGCGGCCAAAAACATTCAGTACTTC	CASSYGWVGAAKNIQYF
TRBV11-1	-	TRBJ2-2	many	TGTGCCAGCAGCACGGGACTCCCAAGGGCCGGGGAGCTGTTTTTT	CASSTGLPRAGELFF
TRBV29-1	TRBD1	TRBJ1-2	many	TGCAGCGTTGAGAAGGGGGCGTACTATGGCTACACCTTC	CSVEKGAYYGYTF
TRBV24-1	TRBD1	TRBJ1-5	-	TGTGCCACCAGTGCAGGGACAGGGGTCAATCAGCCCCAGCATTTT	CATSAGTGVNQPQHF
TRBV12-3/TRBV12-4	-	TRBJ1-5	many	TGTGCCAGCAGTTTATCCTTGAATCAGCCCCAGCATTTT	CASSLSLNQPQHF
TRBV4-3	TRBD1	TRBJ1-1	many	TGCGCCAGCAGAAAAGGGGGGACAGGTAACACTGAAGCTTTCTTT	CASRKGGTGNTEAFF
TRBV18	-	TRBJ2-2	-	TGTGCCAGCTCACTACTACGGGCCTCTGGAGACGGGGAGCTGTTTTTT	CASSLLRASGDGELFF
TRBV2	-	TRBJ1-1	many	TGTGCCAGCTCGAAGGGACCGGGGGCAACTGAAGCTTTCTTT	CASSKGPGATEAFF
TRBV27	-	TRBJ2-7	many	TGTGCCAGCAGTTTGCCGCAGGACTTATCCTACGAGCAGTACTTC	CASSLPQDLSYEQYF
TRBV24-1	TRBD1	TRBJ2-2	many	TGTGCCACCAGTGGAAGGACAGGGCTTGACACCGGGGAGCTGTTTTTT	CATSGRTGLDTGELFF
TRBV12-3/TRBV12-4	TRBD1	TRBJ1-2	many	TGTGCCAGCAGTTTAGGGGGGACAGGGGACTTCGGCTACACCTTC	CASSLGGTGDFGYTF
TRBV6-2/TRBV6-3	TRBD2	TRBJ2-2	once	TGTGCCAGCAGCCGGACTAGCGGGCTTTCCGGGGAGCTGTTTTTT	CASSRTSGLSGELFF
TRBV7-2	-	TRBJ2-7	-	TGTGCCAGCAGCTTACAGGGGGGCCTCTACGAGCAGTACTTC	CASSLQGGLYEQYF
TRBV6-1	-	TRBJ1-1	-	TGTGCCAGCAGTGACAGTTACTACACTGAAGCTTTCTTT	CASSDSYYTEAFF
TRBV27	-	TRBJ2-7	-	TGTGCCAGCAGTCCCACAAGAGACAGGTCCTACGAGCAGTACTTC	CASSPTRDRSYEQYF
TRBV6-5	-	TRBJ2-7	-	TGTGCCAGCAGTTTACAGGACAAGACCTACGAGCAGTACTTC	CASSLQDKTYEQYF
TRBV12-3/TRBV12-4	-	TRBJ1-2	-	TGTGCCAGCAGTCATTCGACAGTTGGCTACACCTTC	CASSHSTVGYTF
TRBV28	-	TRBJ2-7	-	TGTGCCAGCAGTTTAGGACGTCTGCCCTACGAGCAGTACTTC	CASSLGRLPYEQYF
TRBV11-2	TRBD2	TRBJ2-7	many	TGTGCCAGCAGCCCGGTTACGATAGGACTAGCGCTCACCTACGAGCAGTACTTC	CASSPVTIGLALTYEQYF
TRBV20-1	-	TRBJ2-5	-	TGCAGTGCTAGGGAACGGGCCCAGTACTTC	CSARERAQYF
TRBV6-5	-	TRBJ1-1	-	TGTGCCAGCAGTTATATTTGGAACACTGAAGCTTTCTTT	CASSYIWNTEAFF
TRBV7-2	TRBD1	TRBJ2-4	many	TGTGCCAGCAGCCAGAGGTGGTTCAGGGGGGCCAAAAACATTCAGTACTTC	CASSQRWFRGAKNIQYF
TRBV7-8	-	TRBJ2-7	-	TGTGCCAGCAGCCCTCTCCGGGCCCTCTTAGACGACGAGCAGTACTTC	CASSPLRALLDDEQYF
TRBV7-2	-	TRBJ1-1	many	TGTGCCAGCAGCGACACCTACGTTATGAACACTGAAGCTTTCTTT	CASSDTYVMNTEAFF
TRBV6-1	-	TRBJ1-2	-	TGTGCCAGCACCGACGTCGGGACCGGCTACACCTTC	CASTDVGTGYTF
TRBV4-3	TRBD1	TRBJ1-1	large	TGCGCCAGCAGCCGAGACAGGGGGCAAATGAGCACTGAAGCTTTCTTT	CASSRDRGQMSTEAFF
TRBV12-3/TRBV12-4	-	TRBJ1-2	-	TGTGCCAGCAGCTCGACCACGGGAATTGTTGGCTACACCTTC	CASSSTTGIVGYTF
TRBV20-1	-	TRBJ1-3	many	TGCAGTGCTACGCGGGGTGTAGGAAACACCATATATTTT	CSATRGVGNTIYF
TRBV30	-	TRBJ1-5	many	TGTGCCTGGAGTGTGGGCAGTTCGTCCTGGCAGCCCCAGCATTTT	CAWSVGSSSWQPQHF
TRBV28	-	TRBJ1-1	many	TGTGCCAGCAGTCTCTCCCATCGGGGGGCAGCCGAAGCTTTCTTT	CASSLSHRGAAEAFF
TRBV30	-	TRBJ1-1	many	TGTGCCTGGAGTGTACAGGTGAGCACTGAAGCTCTCTTT	CAWSVQVSTEALF
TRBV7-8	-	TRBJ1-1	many	TGTGCCAGCAGCTTACCTAGTGGCAGGGGAGAAGCTTTCTTT	CASSLPSGRGEAFF
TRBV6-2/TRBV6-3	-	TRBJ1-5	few	TGTGCCAGCGGACACCTTAGCAATCAGCCCCAGCATTTT	CASGHLSNQPQHF
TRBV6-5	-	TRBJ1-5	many	TGTGCCAGCACCTCGAGGGCGAGCAATCAGCCCCAGCATTTT	CASTSRASNQPQHF
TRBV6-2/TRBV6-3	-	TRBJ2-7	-	TGTGCCAGCAGTTACGGCTCCACGGAGCAGTACTTC	CASSYGSTEQYF
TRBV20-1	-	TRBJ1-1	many	TGCAGTGCTAGTATCGGGGTGAACACTGAAGCTTTCTTT	CSASIGVNTEAFF
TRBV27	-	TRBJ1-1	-	TGTGCCAGCAGCCTGACAGTGACGAACACTGAAGCTTTCTTT	CASSLTVTNTEAFF
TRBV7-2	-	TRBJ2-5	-	TGTGCCAGCAGCGACATAGGACAGGCGGGGAAGACCCAGTACTTC	CASSDIGQAGKTQYF
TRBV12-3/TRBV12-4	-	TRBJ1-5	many	TGTGCCAGCAGTTTGCAGGCAGGCACTTATAGCAATCAGCCCCAGCATTTT	CASSLQAGTYSNQPQHF
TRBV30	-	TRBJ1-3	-	TGTGCCTGGAAAAGGGCTGGAAACACCATATATTTT	CAWKRAGNTIYF
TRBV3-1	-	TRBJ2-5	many	TGTGCCAGCAGCCTCGGGTGGGAGACCCAGTACTTC	CASSLGWETQYF
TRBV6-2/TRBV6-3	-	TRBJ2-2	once	TGTGCCAGCAGTTACTCATTGATTTCCAAGGGGCCGAACACCGGGGAGCTGTTTTTT	CASSYSLISKGPNTGELFF
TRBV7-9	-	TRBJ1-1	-	TGTGCCAGCAGCTTATTAATCGGACTCACTGAAGCTTTCTTT	CASSLLIGLTEAFF
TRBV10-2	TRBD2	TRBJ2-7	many	TGCGCCAGCAGTAGGACTAGAGCAATACTTGCGCAGTACTTC	CASSRTRAILAQYF
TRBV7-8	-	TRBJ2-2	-	TGTGCCAGCAGCTTAGCTCAGAGGAGGCGATCGAACACCGGGGAGCTGTTTTTT	CASSLAQRRRSNTGELFF